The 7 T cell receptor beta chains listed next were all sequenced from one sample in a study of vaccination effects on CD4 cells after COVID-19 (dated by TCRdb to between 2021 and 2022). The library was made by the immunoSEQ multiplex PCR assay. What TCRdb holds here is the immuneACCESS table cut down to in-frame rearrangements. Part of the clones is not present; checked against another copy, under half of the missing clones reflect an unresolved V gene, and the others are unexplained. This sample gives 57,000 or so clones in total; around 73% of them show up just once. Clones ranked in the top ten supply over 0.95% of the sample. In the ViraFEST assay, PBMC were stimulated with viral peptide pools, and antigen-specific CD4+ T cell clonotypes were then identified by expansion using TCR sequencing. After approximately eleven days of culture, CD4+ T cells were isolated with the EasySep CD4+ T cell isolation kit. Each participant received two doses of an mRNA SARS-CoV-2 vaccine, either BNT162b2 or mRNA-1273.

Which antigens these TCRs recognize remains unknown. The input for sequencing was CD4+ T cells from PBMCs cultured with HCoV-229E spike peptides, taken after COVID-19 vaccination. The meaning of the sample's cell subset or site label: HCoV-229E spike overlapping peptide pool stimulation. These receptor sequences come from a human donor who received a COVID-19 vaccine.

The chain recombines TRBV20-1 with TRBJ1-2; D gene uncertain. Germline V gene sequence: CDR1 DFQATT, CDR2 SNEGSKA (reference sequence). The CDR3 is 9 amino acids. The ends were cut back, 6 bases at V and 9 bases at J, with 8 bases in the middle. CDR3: CSAGLSYTF. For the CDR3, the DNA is TGCAGTGCCGGATTAAGCTACACCTTC.

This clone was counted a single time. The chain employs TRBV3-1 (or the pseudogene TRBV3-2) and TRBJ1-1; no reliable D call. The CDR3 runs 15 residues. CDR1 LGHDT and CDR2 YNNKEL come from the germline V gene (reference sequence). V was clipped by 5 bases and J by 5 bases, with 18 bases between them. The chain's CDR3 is CASSGTLTGSTEAFF. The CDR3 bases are TGTGCCAGCAGCGGTACCCTTACTGGGTCGACTGAAGCTTTCTTT.

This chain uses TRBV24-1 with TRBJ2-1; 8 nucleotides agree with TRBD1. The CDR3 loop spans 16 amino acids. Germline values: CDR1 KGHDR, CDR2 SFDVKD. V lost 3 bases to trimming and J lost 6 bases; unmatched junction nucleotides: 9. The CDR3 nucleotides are TGTGCCACCAGTGATATCCCCGGGACAGGTTTCAATGAGCAGTTCTTC. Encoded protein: CATSDIPGTGFNEQFF.

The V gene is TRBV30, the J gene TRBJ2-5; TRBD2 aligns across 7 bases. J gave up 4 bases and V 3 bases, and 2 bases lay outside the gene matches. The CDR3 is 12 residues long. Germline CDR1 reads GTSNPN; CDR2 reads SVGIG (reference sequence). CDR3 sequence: CAWRPSGETQYF. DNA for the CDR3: TGTGCCTGGAGGCCTAGCGGAGAGACCCAGTACTTC.

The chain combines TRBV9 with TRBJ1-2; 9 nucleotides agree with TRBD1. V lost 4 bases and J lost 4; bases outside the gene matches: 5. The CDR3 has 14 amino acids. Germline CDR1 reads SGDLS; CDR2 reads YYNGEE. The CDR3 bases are TGTGCCAGCAGCCCCCAACAGGGGGCCTATGGCTACACCTTC. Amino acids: CASSPQQGAYGYTF.

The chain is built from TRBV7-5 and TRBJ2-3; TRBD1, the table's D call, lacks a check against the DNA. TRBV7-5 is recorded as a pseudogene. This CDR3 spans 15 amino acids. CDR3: CARSITPQGKDTQYF. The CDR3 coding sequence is TGTGCCAGAAGCATAACACCACAGGGGAAAGATACGCAGTATTTT.

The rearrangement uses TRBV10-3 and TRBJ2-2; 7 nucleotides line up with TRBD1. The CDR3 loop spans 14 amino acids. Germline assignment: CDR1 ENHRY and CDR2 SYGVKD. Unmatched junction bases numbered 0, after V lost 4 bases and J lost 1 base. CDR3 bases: TGTGCCATCAGTGGGACAGGGAACACCGGGGAGCTGTTTTTT. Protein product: CAISGTGNTGELFF.